Included here is one T cell receptor beta chain sequence, with context. No antigen is known for it. 13 Jbeta primers and 60 Vbeta primers were used for the PCR. TCRdb keeps only in-frame clones here, not all; method: immunoSEQ multiplex PCR. The table lists about 89,000 clones, roughly 80% of them singletons. The sample comes from a study of cytomegalovirus exposure and HLA in healthy donors. Overall study context: Clustering assigned 81% of the approximately 400 genotyped donors to the Caucasian-associated ancestry cluster.

Findings and limits, study-wide: Most sequenced TCRs were rare (though some public TCRs occurred in many donors). In a later analysis, TCR beta V- and J-gene trimming was associated with a missense DCLRE1C variant.

The germline V gene encodes CDR1 MDHEN and CDR2 SYDVKM. Losses at the gene ends were 3 bases for V and 1 base for J; bases not matched to a gene: 9. CDR3 length: 17 residues. This chain connects TRBV28 to TRBJ2-5; 9 nucleotides align to TRBD1. The sample taken for sequencing was PBMCs. This sequence originates from a man aged 25 to 45 in good health and CMV-seropositive. The CDR3 spells CASSFLRDRDPQETQYF. DNA of the CDR3: TGTGCCAGCAGTTTTCTCCGGGACAGGGATCCCCAAGAGACCCAGTACTTC.